This T cell receptor beta chain was sequenced in a study of CD8 T cells in ankylosing spondylitis. General study results and limits: Matched ankylosing spondylitis synovial fluid reportedly showed significant enrichment of disease-linked clones. Both synovial fluid and blood in reactive arthritis had previously been reported to carry some motif variants. Apparently characteristic of ankylosing spondylitis blood was a TCR beta motif (fewer than 10 highly homologous variants).

This CDR3 comprises 16 residues. Trimming removed 2 bases from V and 1 base from J, with 13 bases in between. Germline CDR1 is SGHTS and CDR2 is YDEGEE. Points on this clonotype: Its antigen is still unknown.

Construction of TCR beta libraries was performed using quantitative 5'-RACE with molecular barcodes. One entry per CDR3 protein results from TCRdb running MiXCR on the 5' RACE reads. The table has 290,000 or so distinct CDR3 sequences, 20% seen once. The chain is built from TRBV5-8 and TRBJ2-1; D is unclear. Sequencing was performed on blood, either unsorted or a sorted T cell fraction (not recorded which). The sequence was obtained from a female donor with ankylosing spondylitis or in good health (not recorded which). CDR3 loop: CASSFRLTASYNEQFF. The CDR3 nucleotides are TGTGCCAGCAGCTTTAGACTCACAGCATCCTACAATGAGCAGTTCTTC.